The 5 T cell receptor beta chains listed next were all sequenced from one sample in a study of T-cell reconstitution after alpha-beta-depleted transplantation in children. This sample's TCRbeta library carried unique molecular identifier barcodes. TCRdb reprocessed the PCR reads via MiXCR and lists one record per CDR3 protein. The profile covers approximately 290,000 distinct CDR3 sequences, with roughly 10% appearing a single time and about 25% taken by the ten largest. Sequencing used peripheral blood, obtained 180 days after TCRalphabeta/CD19-depleted stem cell transplant. The receptor set was obtained from a male patient between 2 and 9 years old who had a stem cell transplant for chronic granulomatous disease, so the T cells may come from the graft donor.

This clonotype has a count of ten or more. This chain connects TRBV29-1 to TRBJ2-1; D may be TRBD2 (5 bases). The V gene's germline CDR1 is SQVTM and CDR2 ANQGSEA. The ends were cut back, 6 bases at V and 0 bases at J, with 6 bases in the middle. The length of the CDR3 is 12 residues. The chain's CDR3 is CSVGSSYNEQFF. CDR3 DNA: TGCAGCGTAGGGAGCTCCTACAATGAGCAGTTCTTC.

This clonotype turned up a few times. CDR3 in amino acids: CASSHLTDNQPQHF. In nucleotides, the CDR3 is TGTGCCAGCAGTCATTTGACAGACAATCAGCCCCAGCATTTT. V and J are TRBV6-2 or TRBV6-3 and TRBJ1-5; D possibly corresponds to TRBD1 (5 bases). CDR3 size: 14 residues. The germline V gene encodes CDR1 MNHEY and CDR2 SVGEGT. Trimming shortened V by 5 bases and J by 3 bases, and 11 bases separated the two germline ends.

In its sample, this clonotype was seen many times. This sequence joins TRBV9 and TRBJ1-1, with D hard to call. Trimming took off 0 bases at V and 3 bases at J, with 9 bases between the two ends. This CDR3 has 14 residues. CDR1 is SGDLS and CDR2 is YYNGEE in the germline V gene. In nucleotides, the CDR3 is TGTGCCAGCAGCGTAGACGTGACGGACACTGAAGCTTTCTTT. Its protein product is CASSVDVTDTEAFF.

There are many counts of this clonotype. This chain links TRBV15 with TRBJ2-3, with 10 bases aligning to TRBD2. J lost 3 bases, V lost 0 bases, and 6 bases had no gene match. This CDR3 spans 17 amino acids. Germline V CDR1 and CDR2: LNHNV, YYDKDF (reference sequence). The CDR3 reads CATSRDPLAGVTDTQYF. In nucleotides, the CDR3 is TGTGCCACCAGCAGAGATCCCCTAGCGGGAGTTACAGATACGCAGTATTTT. Using reference TRBV15 and TRBJ2-3 for the parts outside the CDR3, the full variable domain is DAMVIQNPRYQVTQFGKPVTLSCSQTLNHNVMYWYQQKSSQAPKLLFHYYDKDFNNEADTPDNFQSRRPNTSFCFLDIRSPGLGDTAMYLCATSRDPLAGVTDTQYFGPGTRLTVL.

This clonotype was observed many times. V is TRBV19 and J is TRBJ2-1; D remains unclear. Germline lookup yields CDR1 LNHDA and CDR2 SQIVND (reference sequence). The CDR3 loop spans 12 amino acids. V was cut by 0 bases and J by 7 bases, with 4 bases left in between. CDR3 sequence: CASSIEGNEQFF. The CDR3 region has the DNA TGTGCCAGTAGTATAGAGGGTAATGAGCAGTTCTTC.